This T cell receptor (beta chain) was captured in a study of CD4 T cells in relation to SARS-CoV-2 and coronaviruses. Clones were read by immunoSEQ multiplex PCR, and TCRdb kept only the in-frame ones, dropping some. The sample includes about 22,000 clones, about 66% seen only once; the top ten take approximately 9.9%. Details on this clone: Antigen: not known.

CDR3 length: 15 amino acids. Per the germline V gene, CDR1 is MGHRA and CDR2 is YSYEKL. V dropped 3 bases and J dropped 8; count of bases not matched to a gene: 7. CD4+ T cells from unexposed donors were obtained before the COVID-19 pandemic (2011-2018). The cells were cultured for about ten days before CD4+ T cells were isolated. The specimen was CD4+ T cells from PBMCs, cultured in vitro. This TCR was sampled from a human donor in good health. The chain links TRBV4-1 to TRBJ1-4; TRBD1 agrees at 9 bases. CDR3 nucleotide sequence: TGCGCCAGCAGCCAGGGACAGGGCAAAGGAGAAAAACTGTTTTTT. As protein: CASSQGQGKGEKLFF.